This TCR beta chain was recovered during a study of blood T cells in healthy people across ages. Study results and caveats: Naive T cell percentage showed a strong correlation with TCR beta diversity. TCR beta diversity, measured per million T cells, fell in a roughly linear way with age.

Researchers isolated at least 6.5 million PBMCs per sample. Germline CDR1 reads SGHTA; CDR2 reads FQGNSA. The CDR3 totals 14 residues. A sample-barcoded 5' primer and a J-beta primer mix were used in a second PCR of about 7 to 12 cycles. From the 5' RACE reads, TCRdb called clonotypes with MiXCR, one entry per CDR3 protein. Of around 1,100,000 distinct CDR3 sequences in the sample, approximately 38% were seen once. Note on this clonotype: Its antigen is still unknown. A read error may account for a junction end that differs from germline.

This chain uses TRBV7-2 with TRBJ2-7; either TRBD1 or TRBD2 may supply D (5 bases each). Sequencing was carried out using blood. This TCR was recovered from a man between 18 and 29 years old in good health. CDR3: CASSVARQSYEQYF. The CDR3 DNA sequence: TGTGCCAGCAGCGTAGCGCGACAGTCCTACGAGCAGTACTTC.